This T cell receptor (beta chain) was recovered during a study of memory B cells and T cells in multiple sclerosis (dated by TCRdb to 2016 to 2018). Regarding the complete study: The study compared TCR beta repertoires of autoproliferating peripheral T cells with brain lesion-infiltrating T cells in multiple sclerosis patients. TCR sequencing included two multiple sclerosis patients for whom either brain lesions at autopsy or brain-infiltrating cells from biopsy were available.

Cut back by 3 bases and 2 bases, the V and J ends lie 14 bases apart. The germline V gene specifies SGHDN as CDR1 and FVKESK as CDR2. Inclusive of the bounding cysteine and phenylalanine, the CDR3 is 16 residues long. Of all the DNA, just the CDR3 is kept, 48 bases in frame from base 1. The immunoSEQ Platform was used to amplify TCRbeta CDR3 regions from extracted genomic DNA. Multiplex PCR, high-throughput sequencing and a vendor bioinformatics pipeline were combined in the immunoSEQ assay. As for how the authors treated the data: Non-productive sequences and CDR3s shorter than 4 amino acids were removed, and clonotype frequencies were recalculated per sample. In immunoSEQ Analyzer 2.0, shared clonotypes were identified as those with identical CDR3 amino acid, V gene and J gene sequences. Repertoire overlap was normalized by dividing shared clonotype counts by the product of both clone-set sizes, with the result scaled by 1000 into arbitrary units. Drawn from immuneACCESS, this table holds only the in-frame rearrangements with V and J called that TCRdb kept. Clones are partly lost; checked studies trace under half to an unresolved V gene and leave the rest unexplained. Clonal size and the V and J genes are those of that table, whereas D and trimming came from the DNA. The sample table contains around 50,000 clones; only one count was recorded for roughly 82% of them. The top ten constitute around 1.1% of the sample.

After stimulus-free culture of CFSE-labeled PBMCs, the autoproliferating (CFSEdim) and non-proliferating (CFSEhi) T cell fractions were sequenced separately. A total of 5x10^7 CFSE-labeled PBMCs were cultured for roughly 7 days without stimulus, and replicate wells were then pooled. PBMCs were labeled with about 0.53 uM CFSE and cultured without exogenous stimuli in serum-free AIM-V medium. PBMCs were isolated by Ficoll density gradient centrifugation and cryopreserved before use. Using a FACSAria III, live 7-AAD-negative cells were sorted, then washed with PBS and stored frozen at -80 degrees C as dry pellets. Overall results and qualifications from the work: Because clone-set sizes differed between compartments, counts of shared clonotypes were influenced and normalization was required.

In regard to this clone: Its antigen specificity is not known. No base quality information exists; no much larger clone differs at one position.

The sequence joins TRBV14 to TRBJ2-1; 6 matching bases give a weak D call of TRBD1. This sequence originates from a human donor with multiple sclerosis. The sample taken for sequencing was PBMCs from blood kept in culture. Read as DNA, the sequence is TGTGCCAGCAGCCACATCGGGACACGACCCTACAATGAGCAGTTCTTC. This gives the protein CASSHIGTRPYNEQFF.